A selection of T cell receptor beta chains follows, all from one sample in a study of glioma-infiltrating T cells after dendritic cell vaccination. Sequenced by immunoSEQ multiplex PCR; TCRdb stores in-frame clones only, minus some. The data contain about 92,000 clones, around 86% of them singletons. The input for sequencing was blood, taken before dendritic cell vaccination. These receptors all come from a human donor with glioblastoma. CDR3s include the opening cysteine and the closing phenylalanine or tryptophan. Each record gives: CDR3 length, J gene, D gene, V gene, clone size, CDR3 DNA, CDR3 protein. A D gene is named only where the DNA matches it firmly. Clone size is not always given. Where it is, it says once, few, many or a class for expanded clones.

15	TRBJ2-6	NA	TRBV7-9	few	TGTGCCAGCAGCTCATATAGCTCTGGGGCCAACGTCCTGACTTTC	CASSSYSSGANVLTF
17	TRBJ2-1	TRBD2	TRBV9	NA	TGTGCCAGCAGCGCGGGGACTAGCGGGGGCCTTCACAATGAGCAGTTCTTC	CASSAGTSGGLHNEQFF
17	TRBJ2-1	TRBD2	TRBV27	NA	TGTGCCAGCAGTTTCGGACTAGCGGGGGGGAGGTACAATGAGCAGTTCTTC	CASSFGLAGGRYNEQFF
18	TRBJ2-4	TRBD2	TRBV19	NA	TGTGCCAGTAGTGTCCCGGGACTAGCGGGGGGTGCCAAAAACATTCAGTACTTC	CASSVPGLAGGAKNIQYF
14	TRBJ1-2	NA	TRBV5-8	once	TGTGCCAGCAGCTTGACAACACGACAGGCTGGCTACACCTTC	CASSLTTRQAGYTF
17	TRBJ1-3	NA	TRBV4-1	NA	TGCGCCAGCAGCCAAGTAGGGCAGGGAAGATTTGGAAACACTATATATTTT	CASSQVGQGRFGNTIYF
16	TRBJ1-2	NA	TRBV28	NA	TGTGCCAGCAGCGATCCAGGGGCAGGGAACGCCTATGGCTACACCTTC	CASSDPGAGNAYGYTF
15	TRBJ1-5	NA	TRBV5-6	NA	TGTGCCAGCAGCTTGTGGCAAGGAGGTGGTCAGCCCCAGCATTTT	CASSLWQGGGQPQHF
15	TRBJ2-1	NA	TRBV7-2	once	TGTGCCAGCAGCTTAACTAGCTGGCTATTCAATGAGCAGTTCTTC	CASSLTSWLFNEQFF
13	TRBJ1-4	NA	TRBV15	NA	TGTGCCACCAGCAGAGACCCGGGGGAAAAACTGTTTTTT	CATSRDPGEKLFF
15	TRBJ2-7	NA	TRBV4-1	NA	TGCGCCAGCAGCCAAGATCGAGGGACTGTGTACGAGCAGTACTTC	CASSQDRGTVYEQYF
15	TRBJ2-5	TRBD1	TRBV2	NA	TGTGCCAGCAGTGATCCCGGACAGGTACGCGAGACCCAGTACTTC	CASSDPGQVRETQYF
14	TRBJ1-2	TRBD1	TRBV7-9	NA	TGTGCTTGGCCGGGACAGGGGGCCCGAGATGGCTACACCTTC	CAWPGQGARDGYTF
17	TRBJ2-1	TRBD2	TRBV9	NA	TGTGCCAGCAGCGAGACCCTCGGGACTAGCGGGAGGGGTGAGCAGTTCTTC	CASSETLGTSGRGEQFF
13	TRBJ2-1	TRBD2	TRBV19	NA	TGTGCCAGTAGTTTAGCGGGGTATGATGAGCAGTTCTTC	CASSLAGYDEQFF
11	TRBJ2-7	NA	TRBV5-8	NA	TGTGCCAGCAGCCTAGAATACGAGCAGTACTTC	CASSLEYEQYF
16	TRBJ1-3	NA	TRBV7-3	NA	TGTGCCAGCAGCCTCGGAGCGGGGGGCTCTGGAAACACCATATATTTT	CASSLGAGGSGNTIYF
18	TRBJ2-3	TRBD2	TRBV7-2	NA	TGTGCCAGCACCCGCGGGCTAGCGGGGGGGCCCGGCACAGATACGCAGTATTTT	CASTRGLAGGPGTDTQYF
13	TRBJ1-2	NA	TRBV6-1	few	TGTGCCAGCAGCCAACAGGAGAACTATGGCTACACCTTC	CASSQQENYGYTF
16	TRBJ2-2	TRBD2	TRBV5-4	once	TGTGCCAGCAGCTTTAGCGGGAGGGCCGGCACCGGGGAGCTGTTTTTT	CASSFSGRAGTGELFF
13	TRBJ1-1	NA	TRBV11-2	NA	TGTGCCAGCAGCGCGGGGGGGGGCACTGAAGCTTTCTTT	CASSAGGGTEAFF
14	TRBJ2-7	NA	TRBV6-1	NA	TGTGCCAGCATCGTGCGGGGCCCCACCTACGAGCAGTACTTC	CASIVRGPTYEQYF